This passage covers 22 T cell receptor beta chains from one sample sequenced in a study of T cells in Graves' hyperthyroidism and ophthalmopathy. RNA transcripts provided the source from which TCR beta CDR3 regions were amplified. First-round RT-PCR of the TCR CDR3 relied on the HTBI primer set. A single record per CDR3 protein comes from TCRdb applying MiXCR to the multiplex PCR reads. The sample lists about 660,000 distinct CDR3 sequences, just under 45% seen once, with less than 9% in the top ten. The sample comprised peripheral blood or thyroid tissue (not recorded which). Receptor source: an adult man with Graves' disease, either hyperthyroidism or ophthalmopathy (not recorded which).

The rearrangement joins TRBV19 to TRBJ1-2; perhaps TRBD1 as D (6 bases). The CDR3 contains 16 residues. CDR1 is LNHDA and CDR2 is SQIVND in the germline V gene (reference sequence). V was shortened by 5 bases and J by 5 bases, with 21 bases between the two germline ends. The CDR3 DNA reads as TGTGCCAGTAGTCCTCGGACGGAGGGGGGATATTATGGCTACACCTTC. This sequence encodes CASSPRTEGGYYGYTF. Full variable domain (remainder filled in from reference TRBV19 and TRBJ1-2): DGGITQSPKYLFRKEGQNVTLSCEQNLNHDAMYWYRQDPGQGLRLIYYSQIVNDFQKGDIAEGYSVSREKKESFPLTVTSAQKNPTAFYLCASSPRTEGGYYGYTFGSGTRLTVV.

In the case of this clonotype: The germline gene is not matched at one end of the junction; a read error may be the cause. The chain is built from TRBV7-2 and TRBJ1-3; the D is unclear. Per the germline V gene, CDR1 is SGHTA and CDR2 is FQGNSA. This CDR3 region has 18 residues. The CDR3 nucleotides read TGTGCCGGCAGCCAAGATCGTTCGGCCGCCCGCTCTGGAAACACCATATATTTT. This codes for CAGSQDRSAARSGNTIYF.

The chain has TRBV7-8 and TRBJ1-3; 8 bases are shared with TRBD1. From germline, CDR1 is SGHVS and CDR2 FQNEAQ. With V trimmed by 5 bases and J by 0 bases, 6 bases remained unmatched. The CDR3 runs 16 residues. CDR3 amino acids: CASSLMTGVSGNTIYF. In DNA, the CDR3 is TGTGCCAGCAGCCTTATGACAGGGGTCTCTGGAAACACCATATATTTT.

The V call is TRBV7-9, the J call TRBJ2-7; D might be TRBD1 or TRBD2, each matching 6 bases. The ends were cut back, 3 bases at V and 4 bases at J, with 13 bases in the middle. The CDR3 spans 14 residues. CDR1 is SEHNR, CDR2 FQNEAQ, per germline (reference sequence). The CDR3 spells CASSFGRGRYEQYF. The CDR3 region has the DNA TGTGCCAGCAGCTTTGGAAGGGGGAGGTACGAGCAGTACTTC.

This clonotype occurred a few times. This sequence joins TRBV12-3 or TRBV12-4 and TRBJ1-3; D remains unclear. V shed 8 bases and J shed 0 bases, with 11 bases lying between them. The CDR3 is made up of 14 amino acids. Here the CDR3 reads CASVHSSSGNTIYF. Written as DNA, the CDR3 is TGTGCCAGCGTACATTCGAGCTCTGGAAACACCATATATTTT.

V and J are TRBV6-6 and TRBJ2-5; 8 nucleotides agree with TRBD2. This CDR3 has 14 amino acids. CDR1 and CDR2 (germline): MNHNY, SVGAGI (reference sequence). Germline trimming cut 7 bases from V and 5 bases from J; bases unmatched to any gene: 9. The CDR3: CASNSAGVVETQYF. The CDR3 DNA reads TGTGCCAGCAATTCAGCGGGAGTAGTGGAGACCCAGTACTTC.

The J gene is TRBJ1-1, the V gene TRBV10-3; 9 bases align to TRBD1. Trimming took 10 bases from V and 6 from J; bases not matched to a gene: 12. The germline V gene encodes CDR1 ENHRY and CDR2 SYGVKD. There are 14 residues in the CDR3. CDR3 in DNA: TGTGCCAGCACCACACGGGACAGGGCGTCTGAAGCTTTCTTT. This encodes CASTTRDRASEAFF.

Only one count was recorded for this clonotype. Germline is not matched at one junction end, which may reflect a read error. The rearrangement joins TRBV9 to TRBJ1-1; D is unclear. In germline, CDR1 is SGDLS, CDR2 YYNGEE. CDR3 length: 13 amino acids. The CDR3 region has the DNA TGTGCCAGCAGCGTAGCCCTGAAAACGGAGGCTCTCTTT. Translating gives CASSVALKTEALF. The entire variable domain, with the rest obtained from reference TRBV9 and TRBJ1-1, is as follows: DSGVTQTPKHLITATGQRVTLRCSPRSGDLSVYWYQQSLDQGLQFLIQYYNGEERAKGNILERFSAQQFPDLHSELNLSSLELGDSALYFCASSVALKTEALFGQGTRLTVV.

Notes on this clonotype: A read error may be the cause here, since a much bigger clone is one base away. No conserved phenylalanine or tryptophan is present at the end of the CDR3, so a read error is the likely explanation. CDR3 DNA sequence: TGTGCCAGCAGTCCTAGGACGGTCGATGCCTACGAGCAGTACCTC. It translates to CASSPRTVDAYEQYL. The chain couples TRBV7-8 to TRBJ2-7; unclear D gene. The CDR3 sequence is 15 residues long. With 6 bases removed from V and 2 bases from J, the gap between germline ends came to 17 bases. Per the germline V gene, CDR1 is SGHVS and CDR2 is FQNEAQ.

This CDR3 is CASIPIDRGGSGANVLTF. CDR3 bases: TGTGCCAGCATCCCCATAGACAGGGGGGGTTCTGGGGCCAACGTCCTGACTTTC. This chain uses TRBV7-2 with TRBJ2-6; 9 bases agree with TRBD1. CDR1 is SGHTA and CDR2 is FQGNSA in the germline V gene. The CDR3 is made up of 18 amino acids. V gave up 7 bases and J gave up 1 base; unmatched junction bases: 11.

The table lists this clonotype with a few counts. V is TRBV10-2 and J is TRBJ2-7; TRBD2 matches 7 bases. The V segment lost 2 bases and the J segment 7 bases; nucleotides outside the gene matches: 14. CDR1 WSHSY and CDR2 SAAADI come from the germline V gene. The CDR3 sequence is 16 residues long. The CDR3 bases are TGCGCCAGCAGTGAGATTGGGGGAGGGGCTCCTGGGGAGCAGTACTTC. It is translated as CASSEIGGGAPGEQYF.

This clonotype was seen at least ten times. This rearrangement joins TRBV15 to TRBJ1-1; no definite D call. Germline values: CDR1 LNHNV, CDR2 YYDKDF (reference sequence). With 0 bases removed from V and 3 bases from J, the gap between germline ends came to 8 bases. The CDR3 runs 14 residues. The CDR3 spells CATSRDNMHTEAFF. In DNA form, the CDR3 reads TGTGCCACCAGCAGAGATAATATGCACACTGAAGCTTTCTTT.

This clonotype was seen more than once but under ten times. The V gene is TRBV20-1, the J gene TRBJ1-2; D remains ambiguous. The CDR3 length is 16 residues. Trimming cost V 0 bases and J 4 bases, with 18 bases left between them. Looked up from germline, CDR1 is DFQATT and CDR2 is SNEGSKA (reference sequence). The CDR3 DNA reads TGCAGTGCTAGAGATGGAGGACCGACCAATGCCTATGGCTACACCTTC. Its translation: CSARDGGPTNAYGYTF.

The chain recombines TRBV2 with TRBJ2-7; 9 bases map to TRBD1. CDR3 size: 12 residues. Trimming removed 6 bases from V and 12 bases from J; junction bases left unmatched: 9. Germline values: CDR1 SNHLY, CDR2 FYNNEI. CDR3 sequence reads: CASSWGTGLAYF. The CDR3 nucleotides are TGTGCCAGCAGCTGGGGGACAGGGTTGGCGTACTTC.

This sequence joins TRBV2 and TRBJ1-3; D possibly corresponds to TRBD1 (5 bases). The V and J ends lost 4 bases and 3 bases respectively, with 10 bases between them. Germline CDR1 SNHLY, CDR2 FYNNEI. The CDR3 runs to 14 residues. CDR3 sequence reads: CASSVGRVGNTIYF. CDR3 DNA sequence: TGTGCCAGCAGTGTAGGCAGGGTTGGAAACACCATATATTTT.

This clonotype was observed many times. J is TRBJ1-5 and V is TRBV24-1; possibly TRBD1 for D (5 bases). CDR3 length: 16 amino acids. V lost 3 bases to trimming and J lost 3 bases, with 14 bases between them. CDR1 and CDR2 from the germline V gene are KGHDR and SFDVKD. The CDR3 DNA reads TGTGCCACCAGTGATCCCCGGGGACGGAACAATCAGCCCCAGCATTTT. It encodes CATSDPRGRNNQPQHF.

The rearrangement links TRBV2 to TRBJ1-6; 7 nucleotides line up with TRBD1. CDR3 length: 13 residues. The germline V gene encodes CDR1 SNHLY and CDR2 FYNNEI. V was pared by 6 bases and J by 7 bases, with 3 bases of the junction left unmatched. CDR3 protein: CASSWTGNSPLHF. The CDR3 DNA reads TGTGCCAGCAGCTGGACAGGCAATTCACCCCTCCACTTT.

CDR3 amino acids: CAISEGAYTEAFF. The CDR3 bases are TGTGCCATCAGTGAGGGGGCCTACACTGAAGCTTTCTTT. The rearrangement uses TRBV10-3 and TRBJ1-1; D is perhaps TRBD1 (5 bases). CDR1 is ENHRY and CDR2 is SYGVKD in the germline V gene. The CDR3 spans 13 residues. Trimming cost V 2 bases and J 3 bases, with 7 bases left between them.

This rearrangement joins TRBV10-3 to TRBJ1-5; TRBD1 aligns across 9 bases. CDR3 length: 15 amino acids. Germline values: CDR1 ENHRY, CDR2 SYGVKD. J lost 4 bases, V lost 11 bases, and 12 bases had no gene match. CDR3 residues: CAVRDRETDNQPQHF. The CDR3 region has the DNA TGTGCCGTCCGGGACAGGGAGACTGATAATCAGCCCCAGCATTTT.

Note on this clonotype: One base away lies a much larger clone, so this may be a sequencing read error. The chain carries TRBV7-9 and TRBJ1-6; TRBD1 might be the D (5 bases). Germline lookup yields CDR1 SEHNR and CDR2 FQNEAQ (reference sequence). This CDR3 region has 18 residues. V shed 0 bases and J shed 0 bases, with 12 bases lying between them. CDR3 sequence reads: CASSLAPRGDSYNSPLHF. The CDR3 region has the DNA TGTGCCAGCAGCTTAGCGCCCCGGGGGGACTCCTATAATTCACCCCTCCACTTT.

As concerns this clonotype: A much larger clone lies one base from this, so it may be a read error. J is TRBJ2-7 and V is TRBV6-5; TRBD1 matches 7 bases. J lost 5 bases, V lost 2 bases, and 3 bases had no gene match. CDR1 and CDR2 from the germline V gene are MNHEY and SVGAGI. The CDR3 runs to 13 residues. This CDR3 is CASSYDRVDEQYF. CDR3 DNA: TGTGCCAGCAGTTACGACAGGGTCGACGAGCAGTACTTC.

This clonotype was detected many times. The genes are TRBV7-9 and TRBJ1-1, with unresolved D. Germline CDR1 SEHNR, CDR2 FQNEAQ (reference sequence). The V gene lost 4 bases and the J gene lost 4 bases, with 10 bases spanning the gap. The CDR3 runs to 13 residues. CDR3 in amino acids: CASSYGEGTEAFF. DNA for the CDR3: TGTGCCAGCAGCTACGGCGAAGGCACTGAAGCTTTCTTT.